Listed here is a single T cell receptor (beta chain). TCRdb's table, derived via immunoSEQ multiplex PCR, lists solely in-frame clones and lacks some. This table holds approximately 81,000 clones, 90% to 96% found once. This record belongs to a study of technical replicates of blood from a few donors. The V and J ends lost 0 bases and 0 bases respectively, with 16 bases between them. Germline-derived CDR1 and CDR2 are SGHDT and YYEEEE. This CDR3 is built from 17 residues. The clonotype was recovered from a human donor in good health. This sequence joins TRBV5-6 and TRBJ2-7; D is ambiguous. The sample taken for sequencing was T cells isolated from PBMCs. The CDR3 coding sequence is TGTGCCAGCAGCTTGGTGTGGGCAAACGTACCCTCCTACGAGCAGTACTTC. This translates into CASSLVWANVPSYEQYF.